Listed below are T cell receptor beta chains from one sample, sequenced in a study of cytomegalovirus exposure and HLA in healthy donors. Repertoires were generated with immunoSEQ multiplex PCR, while TCRdb's copy carries only in-frame clones and drops some. The sample has around 160,000 clones; approximately 77% are singletons. Sequenced: PBMCs. All receptors come from a male donor in good health and CMV-seropositive. The CDR3 runs from the conserved cysteine through the conserved F or W. The D gene is left open where the match is weak. The size entry is marked missing in some rows and otherwise reads once, few, many or a size class.

d_call j_call clone_size v_call cdr3_aa cdr3_nt
NA TRBJ2-7 NA TRBV7-9 CASSFSGQPYEQYF TGTGCCAGCAGCTTTTCAGGACAGCCCTACGAGCAGTACTTC
TRBD1 TRBJ1-2 few TRBV19 CASNSLPDRGDGYTF TGTGCCAGTAATAGTCTCCCGGACAGGGGGGATGGCTACACCTTC
TRBD2 TRBJ2-3 NA TRBV5-5 CASSLETSGGTDTQYF TGTGCCAGCAGCTTGGAAACTAGCGGGGGGACGGATACGCAGTATTTT
TRBD1 TRBJ2-7 once TRBV29-1 CSAQGTGGGEQYF TGCAGCGCCCAGGGGACAGGGGGGGGCGAGCAGTACTTC
NA TRBJ2-2 NA TRBV7-9 CASSLGPAGSGELFF TGTGCCAGCAGCTTAGGTCCCGCAGGGTCCGGGGAGCTGTTTTTT
NA TRBJ1-1 NA TRBV6-1 CASMRLLGTEAFF TGTGCCAGCATGAGGCTCCTAGGCACTGAAGCTTTCTTT
TRBD1 TRBJ1-1 NA TRBV7-6 CASRAGTGLSEAFF TGTGCCAGCAGAGCCGGGACAGGGTTGTCTGAAGCTTTCTTT
NA TRBJ1-2 NA TRBV15 CATSTRTLDGYTF TGTGCCACCAGCACTCGGACATTGGATGGCTACACCTTC
NA TRBJ2-5 NA TRBV9 CASSSRDGGYLQETQYF TGTGCCAGCAGCTCCCGCGATGGAGGGTACCTCCAAGAGACCCAGTACTTC
NA TRBJ1-2 once TRBV14 CASSLGPYGYTF TGTGCCAGCAGCCTGGGGCCCTATGGCTACACCTTC
NA TRBJ1-6 once TRBV13 CASSPGIIGSPLHF TGTGCCAGCAGCCCGGGGATCATCGGATCACCCCTCCACTTT
NA TRBJ1-5 NA TRBV2 CASRAERGQPQHF TGTGCCAGCAGGGCAGAAAGGGGTCAGCCCCAGCATTTT
TRBD1 TRBJ1-2 once TRBV7-9 CASSQSGTGSSYGYTF TGTGCCAGCAGCCAGAGCGGGACAGGGAGCTCCTATGGCTACACCTTC
TRBD2 TRBJ2-7 NA TRBV11-2 CASSPGEGRYEQYF TGTGCCAGCAGCCCGGGGGAGGGTCGGTACGAGCAGTACTTC
NA TRBJ1-5 few TRBV12-5 CASGQGEGLPQHF TGTGCTAGTGGTCAAGGGGAGGGTTTGCCCCAGCATTTT
NA TRBJ2-1 NA TRBV19 CASSIGESGSPAVGEQFF TGTGCCAGTAGTATTGGGGAGTCGGGGTCCCCGGCGGTTGGTGAGCAGTTCTTC
NA TRBJ1-2 once TRBV7-9 CASSPSHRDQSNYGYTF TGTGCCAGCAGCCCTTCCCACAGGGACCAGTCTAACTATGGCTACACCTTC
TRBD1 TRBJ2-2 NA TRBV7-9 CSSSWTGGELFF TGTTCCAGCAGCTGGACAGGGGGGGAGCTGTTTTTT
NA TRBJ2-2 NA TRBV7-9 CASSKGSAAANTGELFF TGTGCCAGCAGCAAGGGGTCAGCAGCCGCGAACACCGGGGAGCTGTTTTTT
TRBD1 TRBJ1-1 few TRBV2 CASSEGTGNTEAFF TGTGCCAGCAGTGAAGGGACAGGGAACACTGAAGCTTTCTTT
NA TRBJ2-5 NA TRBV2 CASSEAADQYF TGTGCCAGCAGTGAAGCGGCGGACCAGTACTTC
NA TRBJ1-2 NA TRBV9 CASSVDPGRAGGYTF TGTGCCAGCAGCGTTGACCCCGGGCGGGCGGGTGGCTACACCTTC
TRBD1 TRBJ1-2 NA TRBV19 CASKRQGTDGYTF TGTGCCAGTAAACGACAGGGGACGGATGGCTACACCTTC
NA TRBJ1-1 NA TRBV13 CASSLPGTTGEAFF TGTGCCAGCAGCCTACCCGGGACAACGGGGGAAGCTTTCTTT
NA TRBJ1-2 NA TRBV27 CASSLTAGNYGYTF TGTGCCAGCAGTTTAACGGCAGGGAACTATGGCTACACCTTC
TRBD1 TRBJ2-2 NA TRBV5-1 CASSQDRGHTGELFF TGCGCCAGCAGCCAGGACAGGGGACACACCGGGGAGCTGTTTTTT
TRBD2 TRBJ2-5 NA TRBV10-3 CAARPAGGQETQYF TGTGCCGCACGCCCCGCGGGGGGGCAAGAGACCCAGTACTTC
TRBD2 TRBJ2-3 NA TRBV2 CASSFGLAGASDTQYF TGTGCCAGCAGTTTTGGACTAGCGGGGGCATCAGATACGCAGTATTTT
NA TRBJ2-7 once TRBV19 CASSISAGYEQYF TGTGCCAGTAGTATATCGGCAGGCTACGAGCAGTACTTC
NA TRBJ1-4 NA TRBV9 CASSVAASPYQQANEKLFF TGTGCCAGCAGCGTAGCGGCCAGCCCCTATCAACAGGCTAATGAAAAACTGTTTTTT
NA TRBJ1-2 NA TRBV7-6 CASRIPRINYGYTF TGTGCCAGCAGAATACCGAGAATCAACTATGGCTACACCTTC
NA TRBJ2-7 NA TRBV19 CASSISNNPAEQYF TGTGCCAGTAGTATAAGTAACAATCCCGCCGAGCAGTACTTC
NA TRBJ2-5 NA TRBV6-1 CASSANPGGPPQETQYF TGTGCCAGCAGTGCCAACCCGGGGGGCCCCCCCCAAGAGACCCAGTACTTC
TRBD1 TRBJ1-2 NA TRBV6-5 CASSLQGSSYGYTF TGTGCCAGCAGTTTACAGGGGAGTTCCTATGGCTACACCTTC
TRBD1 TRBJ2-3 once TRBV6-6 CASKAPGQDTDTQYF TGTGCCAGCAAAGCCCCGGGACAGGACACAGATACGCAGTATTTT
NA TRBJ1-4 few TRBV4-3 CASSRNDREKLFF TGCGCCAGCAGCCGGAACGACAGGGAAAAACTGTTTTTT
NA TRBJ2-7 NA TRBV5-4 CASSVWDLSSYEQYF TGTGCCAGCAGCGTCTGGGACTTAAGCTCCTACGAGCAGTACTTC